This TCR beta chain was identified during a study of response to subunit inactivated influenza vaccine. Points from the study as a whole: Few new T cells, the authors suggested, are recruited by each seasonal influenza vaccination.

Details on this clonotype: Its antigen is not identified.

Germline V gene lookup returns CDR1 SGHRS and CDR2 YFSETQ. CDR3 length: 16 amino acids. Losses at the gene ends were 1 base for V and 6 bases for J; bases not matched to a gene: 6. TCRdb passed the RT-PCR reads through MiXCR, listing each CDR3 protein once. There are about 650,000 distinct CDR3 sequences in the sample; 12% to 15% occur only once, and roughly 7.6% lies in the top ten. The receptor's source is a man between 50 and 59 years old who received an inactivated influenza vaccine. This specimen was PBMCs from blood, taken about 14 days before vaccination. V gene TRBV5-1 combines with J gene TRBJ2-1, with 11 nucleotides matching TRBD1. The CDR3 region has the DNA TGCGCCAGCAGCTTGAATACGGGACAGGGGGGCAATGAGCAGTTCTTC. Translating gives CASSLNTGQGGNEQFF.